What follows is one T cell receptor beta chain and its context. This record comes from a study of T cell responses to AZD1222 COVID-19 vaccine. Per germline, CDR1 MNHEY and CDR2 SMNVEV (reference sequence). This CDR3 is built from 14 residues. V was cut by 4 bases and J by 4 bases, with 13 bases left in between. Repertoires were generated with immunoSEQ multiplex PCR, while TCRdb's copy carries only in-frame clones and drops some. The sample carries about 110,000 clones, roughly nine tenths recorded once. The sample consisted of peripheral blood, taken on day 0 of AZD1222 vaccination. The clonotype was recovered from an adult in good health. The genes are TRBV27 and TRBJ1-2, with D unresolved. This CDR3 is CASSSLVRSYGYTF. CDR3 nucleotides: TGTGCCAGCAGTTCCCTTGTTCGAAGCTATGGCTACACCTTC.